What follows are 23 T cell receptor beta chains derived from one specimen sequenced in a study of post-analysis software for immune sequencing data. Findings of the study overall: Comparison of patients with controls showed five TRBV segments more frequent in patients, TRBV5-6, TRBV5-1 and TRBV20-1 among them.

No antigen has been assigned to these receptors. Included in the TCR beta cDNA libraries were unique molecular identifiers. TCRdb re-called the PCR reads with MiXCR, one entry per CDR3 protein. The data contain roughly 620,000 distinct CDR3 sequences, roughly 45% of them singletons. Sequenced material: blood. These receptors originate from a girl between 10 and 17 years old with multiple sclerosis.

Regarding this clonotype: A read error may account for a junction end that differs from germline. The genes are TRBV5-6 and TRBJ1-5; D remains unclear. In germline, CDR1 is SGHDT, CDR2 YYEEEE. The CDR3 has 17 residues. The CDR3 DNA is TGTGCCAGCAACTTGGGTGGCGGGGTTTGGAGCAATCAGCCCCAGCATTTT. Amino acids: CASNLGGGVWSNQPQHF. Full variable domain (outside the CDR3, taken from reference TRBV5-6 and TRBJ1-5): DAGVTQSPTHLIKTRGQQVTLRCSPKSGHDTVSWYQQALGQGPQFIFQYYEEEERQRGNFPDRFSGHQFPNYSSELNVNALLLGDSALYLCASNLGGGVWSNQPQHFGDGTRLSIL.

This clonotype was detected only a few times. V and J are TRBV5-1 and TRBJ2-1; D gene unclear. CDR1 is SGHRS, CDR2 YFSETQ, per germline. The CDR3 loop spans 11 amino acids. V was cut by 2 bases and J by 8 bases, with 5 bases left in between. The CDR3 protein is CASSFNDEQFF. As DNA, the CDR3 is TGCGCCAGCAGCTTTAATGATGAGCAGTTCTTC.

V gene TRBV30 combines with J gene TRBJ2-5; the match to TRBD1 covers 7 bases. V was pared by 0 bases and J by 4 bases, with 2 bases of the junction left unmatched. Germline V CDR1 and CDR2: GTSNPN, SVGIG (reference sequence). This CDR3 contains 13 residues. This chain's CDR3 is CAWSVQGRETQYF. As DNA, the CDR3 is TGTGCCTGGAGTGTACAGGGGAGAGAGACCCAGTACTTC.

This clonotype has a handful of counts. The chain has TRBV7-9 and TRBJ2-4; no clear D gene. The CDR3 has 15 amino acids. The V gene's germline CDR1 is SEHNR and CDR2 FQNEAQ (reference sequence). Trimming took off 0 bases at V and 3 bases at J, with 9 bases between the two ends. The chain's CDR3 is CASSLASLGKNIQYF. CDR3 nucleotides: TGTGCCAGCAGCTTAGCGAGCCTAGGCAAAAACATTCAGTACTTC.

J is TRBJ2-1 and V is TRBV9; weak D call: TRBD1 (6 bases). V lost 2 bases to trimming and J lost 2 bases, with 11 bases between them. This CDR3 has 15 residues. Germline CDR1 and CDR2: SGDLS and YYNGEE. This CDR3 is CASSVQGRPYNEQFF. Here the CDR3 DNA reads TGTGCCAGCAGCGTGCAGGGGCGCCCCTACAATGAGCAGTTCTTC.

In DNA form, the CDR3 reads TGCGCCAGCAGCTACCAGGGTCCTGGGGCCAACGTCCTGACTTTC. Translated: CASSYQGPGANVLTF. The chain joins TRBV5-1 to TRBJ2-6; possibly TRBD1 for D (5 bases). Deletions cut 3 bases from V and 2 bases from J, with 9 bases between. CDR3 size: 15 residues. Germline CDR1 SGHRS, CDR2 YFSETQ.

The chain uses TRBV5-1 and TRBJ1-1; D is undetermined. Germline CDR1 reads SGHRS; CDR2 reads YFSETQ. This CDR3 contains 13 residues. Trimming cost V 0 bases and J 2 bases, with 5 bases left between them. CDR3 in amino acids: CASSLVDNTEAFF. CDR3 in DNA: TGCGCCAGCAGCTTGGTAGATAACACTGAAGCTTTCTTT.

The chain employs TRBV29-1 and TRBJ1-1, with D possibly matching TRBD1 (6 bases). Per germline, CDR1 SQVTM and CDR2 ANQGSEA. V lost 4 bases to trimming and J lost 0 bases, with 12 bases between them. CDR3 size: 14 residues. CDR3 sequence (DNA): TGCAGCGTTGTCAGGGACATGATGAACACTGAAGCTTTCTTT. It encodes CSVVRDMMNTEAFF.

The sample holds a few counts of this clonotype. The chain is built from TRBV12-3 or TRBV12-4 and TRBJ2-3, with 8 bases matching TRBD2. The CDR3 runs 15 residues. V shed 8 bases, J shed 5 bases, and the junction held 12 bases outside the gene matches. The CDR3 DNA reads TGTGCCAGCGGAAGTCGGGAGGGCCTGAAAGATACGCAGTATTTT. Translating it yields CASGSREGLKDTQYF.

This chain links TRBV5-1 with TRBJ1-1, with D possibly matching TRBD1 (6 bases). V lost 0 bases, J lost 3 bases, and 12 bases lay in between. The CDR3 sequence is 15 residues long. The germline V gene has CDR1 SGHRS and CDR2 YFSETQ. The CDR3 sequence: CASSLVRGGDTEAFF. CDR3 in DNA: TGCGCCAGCAGCTTGGTTCGCGGGGGCGACACTGAAGCTTTCTTT.

The gene calls are TRBV5-1 and TRBJ2-1; 7 bases agree with TRBD2. The germline V gene has CDR1 SGHRS and CDR2 YFSETQ. V trimming: 3 bases; J trimming: 6 bases; junction bases outside the gene matches: 12. The CDR3 runs to 16 residues. The CDR3 region has the DNA TGCGCCAGCAGCTGGTTCGGGACCAGGGAGGGCAATGAGCAGTTCTTC. Translated, it gives CASSWFGTREGNEQFF.

The genes are TRBV7-2 and TRBJ2-5; 8 bases match TRBD2. V shed 6 bases and J 7 bases; nucleotides not matched to a gene: 10. CDR1 is SGHTA and CDR2 is FQGNSA in the germline V gene. The CDR3 sequence is 14 residues long. The CDR3, as DNA: TGTGCCAGCAGGTCGACTAGCGAGGGGGGGACCCAGTACTTC. This codes for CASRSTSEGGTQYF.

The J gene is TRBJ2-1, the V gene TRBV12-3 or TRBV12-4, with D tentatively TRBD1 or TRBD2 (5 bases each). The CDR3 sequence is 15 residues long. Trimming pared 3 bases from V and 7 bases from J, leaving 16 bases between. The CDR3 loop reads CASSFGGGVINEQFF. CDR3 coding DNA: TGTGCCAGCAGTTTTGGGGGTGGAGTAATAAATGAGCAGTTCTTC.

A note on this clonotype: A much larger clone sits a single nucleotide away, making a read error possible. The V and J genes are TRBV12-3 or TRBV12-4 and TRBJ2-1; 7 bases align to TRBD1. The length of the CDR3 is 12 residues. CDR3: CVSRGTTKLQFF. CDR3 sequence (DNA): TGTGTCAGCAGGGGGACCACCAAACTGCAGTTCTTC.

The CDR3 sequence: CASQPAGGNEKLFF. The CDR3 DNA is TGTGCCAGCCAACCAGCAGGGGGCAATGAAAAACTGTTTTTT. The chain is built from TRBV27 and TRBJ1-4; 8 bases agree with TRBD1. CDR3 size: 14 residues. Germline CDR1 reads MNHEY; CDR2 reads SMNVEV (reference sequence). V shed 8 bases and J 5 bases; nucleotides not matched to a gene: 7.

The chain carries TRBV29-1 and TRBJ1-2, with 7 bases lining up with TRBD1. CDR3 length: 12 residues. CDR1 is SQVTM and CDR2 is ANQGSEA in the germline V gene. J gave up 8 bases and V 5 bases, and 8 bases lay outside the gene matches. The CDR3 coding sequence is TGCAGCGTTCTTCCCAGGGGGAGCGGCTACACCTTC. This codes for CSVLPRGSGYTF.

The chain has TRBV7-2 and TRBJ1-1; D gene unclear. Trimming left V 5 bases short and J 4 bases short, with 14 bases between. Germline V CDR1 and CDR2: SGHTA, FQGNSA. The CDR3 is made up of 14 amino acids. The CDR3 nucleotides are TGTGCCAGCAGCCTCATCGACGGTGTCACTGAAGCTTTCTTT. Translating it yields CASSLIDGVTEAFF.

The chain uses TRBV4-1 and TRBJ2-7, with TRBD2 as a possible D gene (5 bases). Trimming cost V 0 bases and J 1 base, with 10 bases left between them. CDR1 and CDR2 from the germline V gene are MGHRA and YSYEKL. The CDR3 has 15 amino acids. In DNA, the CDR3 is TGCGCCAGCAGCCAAGAGGAGGCGCCTTCCTACGAGCAGTACTTC. This translates into CASSQEEAPSYEQYF.

The chain joins TRBV4-1 to TRBJ1-1; D may be TRBD1 (5 bases). Between the trimmed V and J ends, which lost 4 bases and 9 bases, there was a span of 15 bases. The CDR3 contains 13 residues. Germline V lookup: CDR1 MGHRA, CDR2 YSYEKL. CDR3 in amino acids: CASSPWDLKKAFF. The CDR3 region has the DNA TGCGCCAGCAGCCCTTGGGACCTTAAAAAAGCTTTCTTT.

This chain connects TRBV5-1 to TRBJ2-7; 8 bases fit TRBD2. The V and J ends lost 4 bases and 0 bases, in that order; junction bases with no gene match: 9. The CDR3 spans 16 residues. Germline lookup yields CDR1 SGHRS and CDR2 YFSETQ. This CDR3 is CASSSEGLVSSYEQYF. DNA for the CDR3: TGCGCCAGCAGCAGCGAGGGACTAGTGAGCTCCTACGAGCAGTACTTC.

The chain links TRBV20-1 to TRBJ2-4; the D gene is possibly TRBD2 (5 bases). Germline V gives CDR1 DFQATT, CDR2 SNEGSKA (reference sequence). Between the trimmed V and J ends, which lost 0 bases and 13 bases, there was a span of 13 bases. CDR3 size: 12 residues. The CDR3 nucleotides are TGCAGTGCTAGAGATCCCTCATGGGAGCAGTACTTC. Translating gives CSARDPSWEQYF.

This clonotype was found a few times. A clone one base away is much larger, so this may be a read error. The rearrangement uses TRBV10-2 and TRBJ2-3; the D gene is possibly TRBD1 (5 bases). Germline assignment: CDR1 WSHSY and CDR2 SAAADI. The CDR3 is 15 amino acids. The DNA for the CDR3 is TGCGCCAGCGGTGAGTTTGGGGCTAACGCAGATACGCAGTATTTT. Translation gives CASGEFGANADTQYF.

The rearrangement joins TRBV4-1 to TRBJ2-5; TRBD2 matches 14 bases. The CDR3 extends over 15 amino acids. CDR1 is MGHRA, CDR2 YSYEKL, per germline. Losses at the gene ends were 1 base for V and 9 bases for J; bases not matched to a gene: 4. This CDR3 is CASSQARTSGGPQYF. As DNA, the CDR3 is TGCGCCAGCAGCCAAGCTCGGACTAGCGGGGGGCCCCAGTACTTC.